A selection of T cell receptor beta chains follows, all from one sample in a study of regulatory T cells in long-lasting Graves disease. TCRdb itself ran the multiplex PCR reads through MiXCR, one entry per CDR3 protein. This sample carries 400,000 to 450,000 distinct CDR3 sequences, about 16% of them seen once, and the ten largest clones take about 10%. These data also featured in a second study, about T cells in Graves' hyperthyroidism and ophthalmopathy.

Sequences were derived from peripheral blood mononuclear cells (PBMCs), sampled at new diagnosis, from a patient treated with antithyroid drugs. The receptors were gathered from a woman under 40 with Graves disease. Both conserved end residues are part of each CDR3. A D gene is named only where the DNA matches it firmly. For some rows the clone size is stated as once, few or many, or as a class when expanded; others skip it.

v_gene	j_gene	abundance	d_gene	CDR3nt	CDR3aa
TRBV29-1	TRBJ2-5	NA	NA	TGCAGCGTTGTAGGGGTGGAGACCCAGTACTTC	CSVVGVETQYF
TRBV11-2	TRBJ1-1	many	NA	TGTGCCAGCAGCGTAGGATGGGTCCAGTCTGATACTGAAGCTTTCTTT	CASSVGWVQSDTEAFF
TRBV3-1	TRBJ2-5	many	NA	TGTGCCAGCAGCAGGACGGAGCAAGAGACCCAGTACTTC	CASSRTEQETQYF
TRBV29-1	TRBJ1-1	many	NA	TGCAGCGTCTCGAAAGGGGGTACCGGGACTGAAGCTTTCTTT	CSVSKGGTGTEAFF
TRBV6-2/TRBV6-3	TRBJ2-3	few	NA	TGTGCCAGCAGACAAGCTATCACAGATACGCAGTATTTT	CASRQAITDTQYF
TRBV28	TRBJ2-5	NA	TRBD1	TGTGCCAGCAGTCGGGGACAGGAATGGGAGACCCAGTACTTC	CASSRGQEWETQYF
TRBV27	TRBJ2-7	many	NA	TGTGCCAGCAGTTTATACGGGTACGAGCAGTACTTC	CASSLYGYEQYF
TRBV7-8	TRBJ2-7	many	NA	TGTGCCAGCAGCTTAGCGAGCACGCGAGCCTACGAGCAGTACTTC	CASSLASTRAYEQYF
TRBV2	TRBJ1-1	many	NA	TGTGCCAGCGAATTCTCCCCTGATGCCAAGAACACTGAAGCTTTCTTT	CASEFSPDAKNTEAFF
TRBV3-1	TRBJ2-5	few	NA	TGTGCCAGCAGCCAAAGGGACACAGAGACCCAGTACTTC	CASSQRDTETQYF
TRBV7-3	TRBJ2-1	many	NA	TGTGCCAGCAGCTTAAGGTCCAGGGGGGACAATGAGCAGTTCTTC	CASSLRSRGDNEQFF
TRBV4-2	TRBJ2-1	NA	NA	TGTGCCAGCAGCCAAGATCCCGGGACTGCACTTTACAATGAGCAGTTCTTC	CASSQDPGTALYNEQFF
TRBV12-5	TRBJ2-3	few	NA	TGTGCTAGTGGTATCGACTTGACGGGAGCAGCAGATACGCAGTATTTT	CASGIDLTGAADTQYF
TRBV2	TRBJ1-2	once	NA	TGTGCCAGCAGGGGGTTGGGAGACTATGGCTACACCTTC	CASRGLGDYGYTF
TRBV4-3	TRBJ1-2	many	NA	TGCGCCAGCAGCCAAGGAAACAGCTACTATGGCTACACCTTC	CASSQGNSYYGYTF
TRBV29-1	TRBJ2-5	many	NA	TGCAGCGGGGGACGCGGCGAAGGGACCCAGTACTTC	CSGGRGEGTQYF
TRBV11-2	TRBJ2-2	many	NA	TGTGCCAGCAGCCGGGAAGACACCGGGGAGCTGTTTTTT	CASSREDTGELFF
TRBV29-1	TRBJ2-7	NA	NA	TGCAGCGCCGAGGGGTTTAATCGTTACGAGCAGTACTTC	CSAEGFNRYEQYF
TRBV15	TRBJ1-5	many	NA	TGTGCCACCAGCAGAGACGGGGATCAGCCCCAGCATTTT	CATSRDGDQPQHF
TRBV11-2	TRBJ2-3	many	NA	TGTGCCAGCAGCTCGTTAGGGTCGGGCAATACGCAGTATTTT	CASSSLGSGNTQYF
TRBV12-3/TRBV12-4	TRBJ1-5	few	TRBD1	TGTGCCAGCAGTTTAGCTTTAAACAGGGGGCAGAATCAGCCCCAGCATTTT	CASSLALNRGQNQPQHF
TRBV29-1	TRBJ2-7	few	TRBD1	TGCAGCGTTGCACGACAGGGGGCCCTGGACGAGCAGTACTTC	CSVARQGALDEQYF
TRBV5-1	TRBJ1-2	few	NA	TGCGCCAGCAGCCCAGGCGGAGAAACCTATGGCTACACCTTC	CASSPGGETYGYTF
TRBV20-1	TRBJ2-7	many	TRBD2	TGCAGTGCCCACCCTCTAGGATTCGGGACTAGCGGGAAGGTGGACTCCTACGAGCAGTACTTC	CSAHPLGFGTSGKVDSYEQYF
TRBV7-9	TRBJ1-2	NA	NA	TGTGCCAGCAGCCTACGAGGGCCTTCCTATGGCTACACCTTC	CASSLRGPSYGYTF
TRBV29-1	TRBJ2-5	many	NA	TGCAGCGTCCTCTCTCACCCCGATATTAATAGAGAGACCCAGTACTTC	CSVLSHPDINRETQYF
TRBV5-1	TRBJ2-1	many	NA	TGCGCCAGCAGGCTCGGGAACAATGAGCAGTTCTTC	CASRLGNNEQFF
TRBV6-1	TRBJ1-5	many	NA	TGTGCCAGCAGCACTGGGACGAGCCAATCAGCCCCCCAGCATTTT	CASSTGTSQSAPQHF
TRBV2	TRBJ2-3	many	TRBD2	TGTGCCAGCAGTGACGGGACTAGCGGCACCAGCACAGATACGCAGTATTTT	CASSDGTSGTSTDTQYF
TRBV28	TRBJ2-5	many	NA	TGTGCCAGCAGTCCTACAGGAGATAGCAGGGGGACCCAGTACTTC	CASSPTGDSRGTQYF
TRBV27	TRBJ2-3	few	NA	TGTGCCAGCAGTTTTGCCCTAAGTGGTACGCAGTATTTT	CASSFALSGTQYF
TRBV5-1	TRBJ1-2	NA	TRBD1	TGCGCCAGCGGCCAGGGGGCGGGATTCTATGGCTACACCTTC	CASGQGAGFYGYTF
TRBV5-6	TRBJ2-1	few	NA	TGTGCCAGCAGCTTTATTGACGTAGGGTCGCAGTTCTTC	CASSFIDVGSQFF